What follows are 16 T cell receptor beta chains derived from one specimen sequenced in a study of radiotherapy plus CTLA-4 blockade in lung cancer. Here immunoSEQ multiplex PCR was the method, and the copy in TCRdb shows in-frame clones only, minus some. This sample has 100,000 or so clones, with roughly 85% found just once. The specimen comprised peripheral blood, sampled from a patient treated with radiotherapy plus ipilimumab. These receptors originate from a human donor with non-small cell lung cancer that progressed on radiotherapy plus ipilimumab.

V is TRBV6-1 and J is TRBJ2-7; D is uncertain. Trimming cost V 1 base and J 0 bases, with 7 bases left between them. This CDR3 region has 14 residues. CDR1 is MNHNS, CDR2 SASEGT, per germline. CDR3 DNA: TGTGCCAGCAGTGAAGACAACCTCTCCTACGAGCAGTACGTC. Translation: CASSEDNLSYEQYV.

This clone was seen a handful of times. The V and J genes are TRBV19 and TRBJ2-7; 9 bases match TRBD2. The CDR3 runs 13 residues. Germline V CDR1 and CDR2: LNHDA, SQIVND (reference sequence). V trimming: 5 bases; J trimming: 3 bases; junction bases outside the gene matches: 2. DNA for the CDR3: TGTGCCAGTAGTCGTAGCGGGAGCTACGAGCAGTACTTC. As protein: CASSRSGSYEQYF.

A few counts support this clone. CDR3 sequence (DNA): TGTGCCAGCAGTTTACTGGATAGCAATCAGCCCCAGCATTTT. Amino acid sequence: CASSLLDSNQPQHF. This rearrangement joins TRBV28 to TRBJ1-5; D gene ambiguous. With 2 bases removed from V and 0 bases from J, the gap between germline ends came to 5 bases. This CDR3 spans 14 amino acids. Per germline, CDR1 MDHEN and CDR2 SYDVKM.

The genes are TRBV11-2 and TRBJ1-1, with D possibly matching TRBD1 (6 bases). This CDR3 region has 15 residues. Germline CDR1 and CDR2: SGHAT and FQNNGV. The V gene lost 1 base and the J gene lost 5 bases, with 14 bases spanning the gap. The CDR3 here is CASSLVFRGRTEAFF. DNA of the CDR3: TGTGCCAGCAGCTTAGTTTTCAGGGGAAGAACTGAAGCTTTCTTT.

The V call is TRBV6-1, the J call TRBJ1-4, with a weak D call TRBD1 (5 bases). Per the germline V gene, CDR1 is MNHNS and CDR2 is SASEGT. This CDR3 contains 13 residues. V shed 6 bases and J shed 3 bases, with 8 bases lying between them. This CDR3 is CASRGVANEKLFF. CDR3 bases: TGTGCCAGCAGAGGGGTGGCTAATGAAAAACTGTTTTTT.

This chain uses TRBV5-6 with TRBJ2-7; 8 bases are a match to TRBD1. Germline V CDR1 and CDR2: SGHDT, YYEEEE. V shed 4 bases and J 4 bases; nucleotides not matched to a gene: 10. CDR3 length: 15 residues. The CDR3 DNA sequence: TGTGCCAGCAGCCCTCTTCCCGGACAGGGTTACGAGCAGTACGTC. This translates into CASSPLPGQGYEQYV.

J is TRBJ2-7 and V is TRBV7-9, with D possibly matching TRBD1 (6 bases). The germline V and J ends were trimmed by 3 bases and 2 bases, with 11 bases remaining between them. The CDR3 covers 14 residues. In germline, CDR1 is SEHNR, CDR2 FQNEAQ (reference sequence). The CDR3 sequence is CASSFDAGAYEQYV. The CDR3 region has the DNA TGTGCCAGCAGCTTCGACGCAGGGGCCTACGAGCAGTACGTC.

The V gene is TRBV27, the J gene TRBJ2-1; D uncertain. Germline V gives CDR1 MNHEY, CDR2 SMNVEV (reference sequence). The CDR3 contains 14 residues. V was trimmed by 2 bases and J by 3 bases, leaving 8 bases between them. The CDR3 loop is CASSLGGLYNEQFF. CDR3 DNA: TGTGCCAGCAGTTTAGGCGGCCTCTACAATGAGCAGTTCTTC.

This clone was detected only once. The V call is TRBV5-1, the J call TRBJ2-7; 10 bases are a match to TRBD1. CDR3 length: 15 amino acids. J gave up 6 bases and V 4 bases, and 10 bases lay outside the gene matches. CDR1 is SGHRS, CDR2 YFSETQ, per germline. This chain's CDR3 is CASSNRDRGRGEQYF. The CDR3 DNA is TGCGCCAGCAGCAACCGGGACAGGGGACGAGGCGAGCAGTACTTC.

The gene calls are TRBV27 and TRBJ2-1, with 8 nucleotides matching TRBD2. The germline V gene encodes CDR1 MNHEY and CDR2 SMNVEV (reference sequence). After removal of 7 bases from V and 0 bases from J, the junction contained 14 bases not matched to a gene. The CDR3 sequence is 18 residues long. The CDR3 DNA sequence: TGTGCCAGCAAGGTAACTCAGGGCGGGAGGAGCTCCTACAATGAGCAGTTCTTC. Residues: CASKVTQGGRSSYNEQFF.

The V call is TRBV10-2, the J call TRBJ1-5, with TRBD1 identical over 7 bases. Germline loops: CDR1 WSHSY, CDR2 SAAADI. CDR3 length equals 16 residues. With 5 bases clipped from V and 1 base from J, the junction kept 8 bases outside the gene matches. The DNA for the CDR3 is TGCGCCAGCAGTTCACAGGGGTACGGAAGCAATCAGCCCCAGCATTTT. It is translated as CASSSQGYGSNQPQHF.

The chain employs TRBV30 and TRBJ2-7, with 8 bases that match TRBD2. The V segment lost 3 bases and the J segment 5 bases; nucleotides outside the gene matches: 12. The CDR3 is 15 residues long. Germline CDR1 reads GTSNPN; CDR2 reads SVGIG (reference sequence). The DNA of the CDR3 is TGTGCCTGGAGGCGCTGGGCAGCGGGAGAAGACGAGCAGTACTTC. Encoded protein: CAWRRWAAGEDEQYF.

Turning to this clone: The junction and the germline gene differ at one end; a read error may be behind it. CDR3: CASSTDRGPETQYF. CDR3 in DNA: TGTGCTAGCAGCACTGACAGGGGGCCTGAGACCCAGTACTTC. The chain joins TRBV7-6 to TRBJ2-5; 10 bases are a match to TRBD1. This CDR3 region has 14 residues. Germline V gives CDR1 SGHVS, CDR2 FNYEAQ.

V and J are TRBV25-1 and TRBJ1-1; D uncertain. Germline V gene lookup returns CDR1 MGHDK and CDR2 SYGVNS. The CDR3 is 13 residues long. The V end was cut by 1 base, the J end by 2 bases, with 5 bases between. The CDR3: CASSESANTEAFF. The CDR3 DNA is TGTGCCAGCAGTGAATCGGCCAACACTGAAGCTTTCTTT.

The V call is TRBV5-6, the J call TRBJ1-2, with TRBD1 identical over 7 bases. The CDR3 sequence is 13 residues long. Looked up from germline, CDR1 is SGHDT and CDR2 is YYEEEE. The junction had 7 bases not matched to a gene; V was cut back by 4 bases and J by 7 bases. The CDR3 nucleotides read TGTGCCAGCAGCCCCCGACAGGGTTCTGGCTACACCTTC. Translation gives CASSPRQGSGYTF.

The V call is TRBV19, the J call TRBJ2-1; 8 positions match TRBD2. This CDR3 region has 14 residues. V was pared by 5 bases and J by 7 bases, with 7 bases of the junction left unmatched. CDR1 LNHDA and CDR2 SQIVND come from the germline V gene (reference sequence). As DNA, the CDR3 is TGTGCCAGTAGTTCCGGGACTAGGAGGAATGAGCAGTTCTTC. It translates to CASSSGTRRNEQFF.